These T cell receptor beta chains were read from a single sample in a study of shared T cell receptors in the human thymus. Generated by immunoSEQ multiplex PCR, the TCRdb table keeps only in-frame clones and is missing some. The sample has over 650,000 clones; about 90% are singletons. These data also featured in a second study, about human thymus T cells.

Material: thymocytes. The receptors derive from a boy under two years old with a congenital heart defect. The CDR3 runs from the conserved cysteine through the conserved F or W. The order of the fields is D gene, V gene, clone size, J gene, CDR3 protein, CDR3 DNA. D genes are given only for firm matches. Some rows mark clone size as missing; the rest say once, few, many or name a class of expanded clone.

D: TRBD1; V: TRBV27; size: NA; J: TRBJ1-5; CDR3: CASSFLAGTGGEQPQHF; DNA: TGTGCCAGCAGTTTCCTCGCCGGGACAGGGGGCGAACAGCCCCAGCATTTT
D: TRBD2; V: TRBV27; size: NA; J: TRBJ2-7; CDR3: CASGARLADASYEQYF; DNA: TGTGCCAGCGGTGCCAGACTAGCGGATGCTTCCTACGAGCAGTACTTC
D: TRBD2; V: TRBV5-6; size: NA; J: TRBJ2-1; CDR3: CASSQGLAGVGNEQFF; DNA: TGTGCCAGCAGCCAGGGACTAGCGGGGGTGGGCAATGAGCAGTTCTTC
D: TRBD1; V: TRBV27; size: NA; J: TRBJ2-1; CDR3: CASSLWRQGYNEQFF; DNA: TGTGCCAGCAGTTTATGGAGACAGGGCTACAATGAGCAGTTCTTC
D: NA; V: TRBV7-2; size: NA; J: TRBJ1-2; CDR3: CASSVGTAGDGYTF; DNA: TGTGCCAGCAGCGTCGGGACCGCGGGGGATGGCTACACCTTC
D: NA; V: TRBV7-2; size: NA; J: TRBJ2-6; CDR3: CASSLARRGSGANVLTF; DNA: TGTGCCAGCAGCTTAGCCCGCAGGGGCTCTGGGGCCAACGTCCTGACTTTC
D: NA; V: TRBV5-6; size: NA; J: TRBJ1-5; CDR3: CASSFGEPDSNQPQHF; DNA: TGTGCCAGCAGCTTTGGAGAACCAGATAGCAATCAGCCCCAGCATTTT
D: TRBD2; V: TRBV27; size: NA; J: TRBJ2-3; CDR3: CASSPRGGRVDTQYF; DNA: TGTGCCAGCAGTCCCCGGGGGGGGCGAGTAGATACGCAGTATTTT
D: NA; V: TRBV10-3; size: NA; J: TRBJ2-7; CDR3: CAISEPRQGGEQYF; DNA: TGTGCCATCAGTGAGCCCCGCCAGGGAGGTGAGCAGTACTTC
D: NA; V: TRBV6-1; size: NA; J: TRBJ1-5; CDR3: CASIGETDGQPQHF; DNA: TGTGCCAGCATCGGAGAGACCGATGGTCAGCCCCAGCATTTT
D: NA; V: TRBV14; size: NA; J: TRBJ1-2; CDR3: CASSQGAGNGYTF; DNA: TGTGCCAGCAGCCAAGGGGCCGGGAATGGCTACACCTTC
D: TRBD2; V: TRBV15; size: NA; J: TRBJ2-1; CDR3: CATSRRNHSGALNNEQFF; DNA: TGTGCCACCAGCAGGCGCAATCACAGCGGGGCCTTGAACAATGAGCAGTTCTTC
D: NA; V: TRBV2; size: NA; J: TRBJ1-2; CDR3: CASSGPGTIYGYTF; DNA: TGTGCCAGCAGTGGGCCGGGAACGATATATGGCTACACCTTC
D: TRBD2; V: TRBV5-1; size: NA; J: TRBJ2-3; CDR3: CASSLFLAGVEADTQYF; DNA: TGCGCCAGCAGCTTGTTTCTAGCGGGAGTCGAGGCAGATACGCAGTATTTT
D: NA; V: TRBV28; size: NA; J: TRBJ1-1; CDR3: CASTWRGEAFF; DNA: TGTGCCAGCACATGGCGGGGCGAAGCTTTCTTT
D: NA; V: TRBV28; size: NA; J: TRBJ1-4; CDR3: CASSTLEGPSGTNEKLFF; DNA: TGTGCCAGCAGTACGCTCGAGGGTCCCTCGGGAACTAATGAAAAACTGTTTTTT
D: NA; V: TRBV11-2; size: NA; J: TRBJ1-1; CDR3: CASSLEDTLNTEAFF; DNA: TGTGCCAGCAGCCTCGAAGACACCCTGAACACTGAAGCTTTCTTT
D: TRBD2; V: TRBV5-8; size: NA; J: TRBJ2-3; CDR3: CASNSEPGTSGAGERDTQYF; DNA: TGTGCCAGCAACTCCGAACCGGGGACTAGCGGGGCGGGGGAACGAGATACGCAGTATTTT
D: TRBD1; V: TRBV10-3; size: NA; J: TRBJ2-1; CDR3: CAISESKDRGIAEQFF; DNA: TGTGCCATCAGTGAGTCGAAGGACAGGGGGATAGCTGAGCAGTTCTTC
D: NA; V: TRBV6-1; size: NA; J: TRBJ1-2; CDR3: CASSDPDTQSTLYGYTF; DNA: TGTGCCAGCAGTGATCCAGACACCCAGTCTACACTCTATGGCTACACCTTC
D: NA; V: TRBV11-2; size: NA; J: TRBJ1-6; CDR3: CASSLAKANRTYNSPLHF; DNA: TGTGCCAGCAGCTTAGCCAAGGCAAACAGGACCTATAATTCACCCCTCCACTTT
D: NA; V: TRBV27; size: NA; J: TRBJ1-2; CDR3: CASSPTPRQANYGYTF; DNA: TGTGCCAGCAGTCCCACACCAAGACAGGCTAACTATGGCTACACCTTC
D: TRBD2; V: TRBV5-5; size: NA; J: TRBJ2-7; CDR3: CASSLERGTILSYEQYF; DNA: TGTGCCAGCAGCCTCGAGCGGGGAACAATCCTCTCCTACGAGCAGTACTTC
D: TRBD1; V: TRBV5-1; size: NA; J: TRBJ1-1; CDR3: CASSTDREATEAFF; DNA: TGCGCCAGCAGCACGGACAGGGAGGCGACTGAAGCTTTCTTT
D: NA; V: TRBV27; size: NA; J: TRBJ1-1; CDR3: CASSVTGQNTEAFF; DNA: TGTGCCAGCAGTGTAACGGGACAGAACACTGAAGCTTTCTTT
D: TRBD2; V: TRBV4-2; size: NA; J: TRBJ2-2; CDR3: CASSQDSAGGAGGTGELFF; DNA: TGTGCCAGCAGCCAAGATAGTGCCGGGGGGGCCGGGGGCACCGGGGAGCTGTTTTTT
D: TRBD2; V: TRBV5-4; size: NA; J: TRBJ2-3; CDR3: CASRSGRGDTQYF; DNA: TGTGCCAGCAGGAGCGGGAGAGGAGATACGCAGTATTTT
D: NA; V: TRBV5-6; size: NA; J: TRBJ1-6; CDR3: CASSADRTGSPLHF; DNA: TGTGCCAGCAGCGCAGACAGGACTGGTTCACCCCTCCACTTT
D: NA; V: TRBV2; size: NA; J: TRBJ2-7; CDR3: CASSLYEQYF; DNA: TGTGCCAGCAGTCTCTACGAGCAGTACTTC
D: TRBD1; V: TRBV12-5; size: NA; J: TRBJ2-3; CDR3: CASALDRETDTQYF; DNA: TGTGCTAGTGCCCTGGACAGGGAAACAGATACGCAGTATTTT
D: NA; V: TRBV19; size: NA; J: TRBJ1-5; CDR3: CASSNAGAILNQPQHF; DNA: TGTGCCAGTAGTAATGCAGGGGCAATCTTAAATCAGCCCCAGCATTTT
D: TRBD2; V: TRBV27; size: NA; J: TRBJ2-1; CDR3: CASSLVSASGGIGNEQFF; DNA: TGTGCCAGCAGTTTAGTGTCGGCGTCGGGAGGGATAGGGAATGAGCAGTTCTTC
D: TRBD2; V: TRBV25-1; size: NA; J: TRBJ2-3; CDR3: CASSPLAGGTDTQYF; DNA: TGTGCCAGCAGCCCGCTAGCGGGAGGCACAGATACGCAGTATTTT
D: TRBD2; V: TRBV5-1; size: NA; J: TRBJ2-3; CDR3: CASSLRSSGGNTDTQYF; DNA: TGCGCCAGCAGCCTACGATCCAGCGGGGGGAACACAGATACGCAGTATTTT
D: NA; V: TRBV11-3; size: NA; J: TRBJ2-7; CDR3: CASSLGTGLLVGEQYF; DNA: TGTGCCAGCAGCTTAGGAACGGGACTCCTGGTCGGCGAGCAGTACTTC
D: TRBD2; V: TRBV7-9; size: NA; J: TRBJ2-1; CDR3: CASSLAGGHEQFF; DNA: TGTGCCAGCAGCTTAGCGGGAGGGCATGAGCAGTTCTTC
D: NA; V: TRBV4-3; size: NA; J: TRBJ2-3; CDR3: CASSQTRGGARGDTQYF; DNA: TGCGCCAGCAGCCAGACGAGGGGCGGGGCCCGGGGAGATACGCAGTATTTT
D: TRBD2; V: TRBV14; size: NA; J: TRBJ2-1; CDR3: CASRSEEERESDEQFF; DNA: TGTGCCAGCAGATCAGAAGAGGAGCGGGAGAGCGATGAGCAGTTCTTC
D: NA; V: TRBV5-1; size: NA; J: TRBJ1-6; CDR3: CASSVSYNSPLHF; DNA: TGCGCCAGCAGCGTGTCGTATAATTCCCCCCTCCACTTT
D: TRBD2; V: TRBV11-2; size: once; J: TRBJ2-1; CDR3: CASRGTSGYNEQFF; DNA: TGTGCCAGCAGGGGAACTAGCGGCTACAATGAGCAGTTCTTC
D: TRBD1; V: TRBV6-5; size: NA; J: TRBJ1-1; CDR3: CASRPDRECTEAFF; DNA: TGTGCCAGCAGACCGGACAGGGAATGCACTGAAGCTTTCTTT
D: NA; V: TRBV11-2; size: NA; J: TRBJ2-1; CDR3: CASSLGLYNEQFF; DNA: TGTGCCAGCAGCTTAGGACTATACAATGAGCAGTTCTTC
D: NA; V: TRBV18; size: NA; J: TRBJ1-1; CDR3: CASSPEGNTEAFF; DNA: TGTGCCAGCTCACCTGAGGGGAACACTGAAGCTTTCTTT
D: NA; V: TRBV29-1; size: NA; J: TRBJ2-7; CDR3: CSAGGHAEQYF; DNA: TGCAGCGCGGGGGGCCACGCCGAGCAGTACTTC
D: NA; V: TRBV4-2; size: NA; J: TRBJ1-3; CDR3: CASSQDVLEGPDNTIYF; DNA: TGTGCCAGCAGCCAAGATGTGTTGGAGGGGCCAGACAACACCATATATTTT
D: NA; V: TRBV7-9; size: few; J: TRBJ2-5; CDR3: CASSLGERTVEQETQYF; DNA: TGTGCCAGCAGCTTAGGAGAACGGACAGTGGAGCAAGAGACCCAGTACTTC